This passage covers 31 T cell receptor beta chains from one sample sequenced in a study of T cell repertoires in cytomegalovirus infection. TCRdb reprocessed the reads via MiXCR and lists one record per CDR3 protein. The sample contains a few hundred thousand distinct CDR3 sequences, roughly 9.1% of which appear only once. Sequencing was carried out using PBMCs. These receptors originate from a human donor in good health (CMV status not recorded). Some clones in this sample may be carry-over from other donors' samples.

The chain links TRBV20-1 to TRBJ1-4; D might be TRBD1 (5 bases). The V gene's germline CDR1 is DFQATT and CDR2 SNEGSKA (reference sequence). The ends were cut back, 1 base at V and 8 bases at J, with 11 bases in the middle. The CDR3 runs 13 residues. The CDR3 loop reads CSARGQGGEKLFF. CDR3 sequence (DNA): TGCAGTGCTAGAGGGCAGGGTGGGGAAAAACTGTTTTTT.

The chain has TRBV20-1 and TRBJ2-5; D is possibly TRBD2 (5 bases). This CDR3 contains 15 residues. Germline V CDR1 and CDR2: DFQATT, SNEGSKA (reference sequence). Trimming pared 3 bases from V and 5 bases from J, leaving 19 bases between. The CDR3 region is CSASVVVARGETQYF. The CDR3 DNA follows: TGCAGTGCTAGCGTTGTCGTGGCAAGAGGGGAGACCCAGTACTTC.

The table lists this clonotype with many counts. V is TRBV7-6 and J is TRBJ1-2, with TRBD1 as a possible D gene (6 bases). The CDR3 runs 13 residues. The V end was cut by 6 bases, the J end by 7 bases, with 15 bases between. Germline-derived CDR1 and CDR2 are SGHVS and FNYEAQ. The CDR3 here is CASSPDGQFGYTF. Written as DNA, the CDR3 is TGTGCCAGCAGTCCGGATGGACAGTTTGGCTACACCTTC. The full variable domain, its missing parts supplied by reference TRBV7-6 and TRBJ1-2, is GAGVSQSPRYKVTKRGQDVALRCDPISGHVSLYWYRQALGQGPEFLTYFNYEAQQDKSGLPNDRFSAERPEGSISTLTIQRTEQRDSAMYRCASSPDGQFGYTFGSGTRLTVV.

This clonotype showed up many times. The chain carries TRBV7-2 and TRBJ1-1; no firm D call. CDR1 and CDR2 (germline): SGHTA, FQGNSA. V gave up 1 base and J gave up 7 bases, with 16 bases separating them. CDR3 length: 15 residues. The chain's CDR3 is CASSLVGGGADEAFF. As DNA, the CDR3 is TGTGCCAGCAGCTTAGTTGGCGGCGGAGCTGATGAAGCTTTCTTT.

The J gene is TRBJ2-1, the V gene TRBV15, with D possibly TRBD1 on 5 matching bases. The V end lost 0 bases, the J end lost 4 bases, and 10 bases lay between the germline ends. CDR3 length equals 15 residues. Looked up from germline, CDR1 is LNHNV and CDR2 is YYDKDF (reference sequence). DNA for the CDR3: TGTGCCACCAGCAGAGATCCAGGGCCGTACAATGAGCAGTTCTTC. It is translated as CATSRDPGPYNEQFF.

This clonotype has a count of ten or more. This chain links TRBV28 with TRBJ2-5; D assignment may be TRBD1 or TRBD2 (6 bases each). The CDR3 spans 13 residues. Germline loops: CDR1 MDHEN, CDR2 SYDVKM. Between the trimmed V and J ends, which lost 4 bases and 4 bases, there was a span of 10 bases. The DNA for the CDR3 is TGTGCCAGCAGTTCCTCGGGGGCAGAGACCCAGTACTTC. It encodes CASSSSGAETQYF. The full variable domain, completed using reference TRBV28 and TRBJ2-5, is DVKVTQSSRYLVKRTGEKVFLECVQDMDHENMFWYRQDPGLGLRLIYFSYDVKMKEKGDIPEGYSVSREKKERFSLILESASTNQTSMYLCASSSSGAETQYFGPGTRLLVL.

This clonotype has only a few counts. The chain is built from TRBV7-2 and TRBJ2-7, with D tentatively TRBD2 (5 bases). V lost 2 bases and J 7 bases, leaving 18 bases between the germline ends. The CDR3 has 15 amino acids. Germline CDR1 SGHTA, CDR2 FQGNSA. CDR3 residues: CASSLSGPTSQEQYF. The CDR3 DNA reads TGTGCCAGCAGCTTATCCGGGCCAACTAGTCAAGAGCAGTACTTC.

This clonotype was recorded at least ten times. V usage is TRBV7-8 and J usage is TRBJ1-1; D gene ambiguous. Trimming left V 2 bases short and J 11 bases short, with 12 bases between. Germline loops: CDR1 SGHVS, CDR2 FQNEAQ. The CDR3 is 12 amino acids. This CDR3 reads CASSLLKGKAFF. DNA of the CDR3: TGTGCCAGCAGCTTATTAAAGGGAAAGGCTTTCTTT.

The CDR3 DNA reads TGTGCCAGCAATACCCAAGGGACTATGTACAATGAGCAGTTCTTC. Its protein is CASNTQGTMYNEQFF. The chain joins TRBV6-6 to TRBJ2-1; 7 nucleotides align to TRBD2. V was clipped by 7 bases and J by 4 bases; unmatched bases: 10. This CDR3 contains 15 residues. Germline CDR1 and CDR2: MNHNY and SVGAGI (reference sequence).

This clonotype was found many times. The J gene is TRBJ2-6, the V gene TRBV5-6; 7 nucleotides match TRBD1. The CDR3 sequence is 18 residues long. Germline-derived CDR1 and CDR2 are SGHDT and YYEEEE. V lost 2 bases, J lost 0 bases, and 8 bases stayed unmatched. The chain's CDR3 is CASSFYRGLNSGANVLTF. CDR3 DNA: TGTGCCAGCAGCTTTTACAGGGGTCTTAACTCTGGGGCCAACGTCCTGACTTTC.

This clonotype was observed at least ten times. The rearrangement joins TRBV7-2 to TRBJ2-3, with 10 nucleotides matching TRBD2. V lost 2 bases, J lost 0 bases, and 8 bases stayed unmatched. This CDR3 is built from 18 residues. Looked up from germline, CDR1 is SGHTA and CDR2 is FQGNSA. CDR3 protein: CASSLFRTSGISTDTQYF. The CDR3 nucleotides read TGTGCCAGCAGCTTATTTAGAACTAGCGGGATTAGCACAGATACGCAGTATTTT.

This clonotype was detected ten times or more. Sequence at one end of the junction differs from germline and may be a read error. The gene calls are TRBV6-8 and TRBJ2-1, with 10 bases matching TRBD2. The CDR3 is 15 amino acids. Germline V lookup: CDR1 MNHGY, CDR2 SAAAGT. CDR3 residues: CASSYASRRAGGPIF. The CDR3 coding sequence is TGTGCCAGCAGTTACGCAAGCCGCCGAGCGGGGGGGCCGATCTTC.

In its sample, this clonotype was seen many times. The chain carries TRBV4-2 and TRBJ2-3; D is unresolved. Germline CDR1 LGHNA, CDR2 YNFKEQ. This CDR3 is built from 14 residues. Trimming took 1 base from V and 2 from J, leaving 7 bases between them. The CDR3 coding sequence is TGTGCCAGCAGCCAAGGTAGATACACAGATACGCAGTATTTT. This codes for CASSQGRYTDTQYF.

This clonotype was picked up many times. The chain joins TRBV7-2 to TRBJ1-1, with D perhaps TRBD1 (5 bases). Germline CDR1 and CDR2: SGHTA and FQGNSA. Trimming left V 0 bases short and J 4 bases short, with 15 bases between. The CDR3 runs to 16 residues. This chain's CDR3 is CASSLAGKARGTEAFF. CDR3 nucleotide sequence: TGTGCCAGCAGCTTAGCGGGGAAGGCAAGGGGCACTGAAGCTTTCTTT.

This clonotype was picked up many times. This CDR3 is CASSLAQGPNTEAFF. The CDR3 region has the DNA TGTGCCAGCAGCTTAGCTCAGGGCCCGAACACTGAAGCTTTCTTT. The gene calls are TRBV7-6 and TRBJ1-1; TRBD1 is a possible D gene (5 bases). There are 15 residues in the CDR3. Germline V gene data show CDR1 as SGHVS and CDR2 as FNYEAQ. V was shortened by 0 bases and J by 1 base, with 9 bases between the two germline ends.

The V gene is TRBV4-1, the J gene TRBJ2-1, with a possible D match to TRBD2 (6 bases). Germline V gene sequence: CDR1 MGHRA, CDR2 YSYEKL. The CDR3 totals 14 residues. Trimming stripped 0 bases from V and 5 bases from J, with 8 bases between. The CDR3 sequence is CASSQEGLNNEQFF. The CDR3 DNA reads TGCGCCAGCAGCCAAGAGGGACTTAACAATGAGCAGTTCTTC.

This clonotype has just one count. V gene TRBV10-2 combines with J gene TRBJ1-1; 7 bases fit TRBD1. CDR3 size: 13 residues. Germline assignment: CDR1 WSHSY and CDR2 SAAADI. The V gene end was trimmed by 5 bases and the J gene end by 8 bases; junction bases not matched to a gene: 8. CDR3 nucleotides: TGCGCCAGCAGTCCTGTTGCGGACAGGGAAGCTTTCTTT. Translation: CASSPVADREAFF.

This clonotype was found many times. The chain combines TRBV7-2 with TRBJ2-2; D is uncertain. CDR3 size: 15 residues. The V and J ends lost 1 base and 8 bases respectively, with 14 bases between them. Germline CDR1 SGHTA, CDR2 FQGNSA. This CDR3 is CASSLGTIPPGELFF. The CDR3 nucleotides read TGTGCCAGCAGCTTAGGAACGATCCCACCTGGGGAGCTGTTTTTT. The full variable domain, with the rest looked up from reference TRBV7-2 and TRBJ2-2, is GAGVSQSPSNKVTEKGKDVELRCDPISGHTALYWYRQSLGQGLEFLIYFQGNSAPDKSGLPSDRFSAERTGGSVSTLTIQRTQQEDSAVYLCASSLGTIPPGELFFGEGSRLTVL.

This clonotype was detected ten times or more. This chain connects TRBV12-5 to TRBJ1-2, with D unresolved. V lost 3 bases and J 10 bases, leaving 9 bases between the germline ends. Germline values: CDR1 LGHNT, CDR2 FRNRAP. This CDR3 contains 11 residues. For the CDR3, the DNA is TGTGCTAGTGGTTTACGACACTTCTACACCTTC. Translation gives CASGLRHFYTF.

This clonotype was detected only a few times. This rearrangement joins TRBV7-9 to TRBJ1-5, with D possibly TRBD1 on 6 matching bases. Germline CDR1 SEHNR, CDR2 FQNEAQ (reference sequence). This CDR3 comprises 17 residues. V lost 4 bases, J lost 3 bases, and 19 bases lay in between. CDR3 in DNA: TGTGCCAGCAGCTCCGCACGAGGGGGGTCCTCCAATCAGCCCCAGCATTTT. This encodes CASSSARGGSSNQPQHF. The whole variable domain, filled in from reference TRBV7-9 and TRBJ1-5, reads DTGVSQNPRHKITKRGQNVTFRCDPISEHNRLYWYRQTLGQGPEFLTYFQNEAQLEKSRLLSDRFSAERPKGSFSTLEIQRTEQGDSAMYLCASSSARGGSSNQPQHFGDGTRLSIL.

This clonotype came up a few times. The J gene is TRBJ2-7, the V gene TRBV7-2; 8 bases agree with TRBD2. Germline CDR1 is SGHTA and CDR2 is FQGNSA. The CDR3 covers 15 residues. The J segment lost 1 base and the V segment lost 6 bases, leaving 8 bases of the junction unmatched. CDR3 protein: CASSQGGGPSYEQYF. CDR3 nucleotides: TGTGCCAGCAGTCAGGGCGGGGGGCCTTCCTACGAGCAGTACTTC.

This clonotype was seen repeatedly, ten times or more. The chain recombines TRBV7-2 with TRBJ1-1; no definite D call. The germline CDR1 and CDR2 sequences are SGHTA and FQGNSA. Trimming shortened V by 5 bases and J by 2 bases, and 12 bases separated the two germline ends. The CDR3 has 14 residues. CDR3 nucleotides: TGTGCCAGCAGCCCAGACCCGGCCAACACTGAAGCTTTCTTT. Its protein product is CASSPDPANTEAFF.

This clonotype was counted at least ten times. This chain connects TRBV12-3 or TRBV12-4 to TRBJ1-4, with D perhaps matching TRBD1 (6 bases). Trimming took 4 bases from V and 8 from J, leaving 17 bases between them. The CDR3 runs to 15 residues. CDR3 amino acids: CASSSRTWGREKLFF. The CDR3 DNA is TGTGCCAGCAGTTCCAGGACCTGGGGGCGGGAAAAACTGTTTTTT.

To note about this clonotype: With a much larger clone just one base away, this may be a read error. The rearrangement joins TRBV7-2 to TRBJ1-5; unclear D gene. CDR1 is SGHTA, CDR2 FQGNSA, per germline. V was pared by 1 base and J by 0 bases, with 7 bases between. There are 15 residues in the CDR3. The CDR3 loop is CASSLGADSNQPQHF. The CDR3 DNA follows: TGTGCCAGCAGCTTAGGGGCAGATAGCAATCAGCCCCAGCATTTT. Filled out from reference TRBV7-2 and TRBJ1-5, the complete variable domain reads GAGVSQSPSNKVTEKGKDVELRCDPISGHTALYWYRQSLGQGLEFLIYFQGNSAPDKSGLPSDRFSAERTGGSVSTLTIQRTQQEDSAVYLCASSLGADSNQPQHFGDGTRLSIL.

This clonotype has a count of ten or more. The CDR3 is CASSDRGQGFGYTF. For the CDR3, the DNA is TGTGCCAGCAGCGACCGGGGACAGGGCTTTGGCTACACCTTC. The chain combines TRBV7-2 with TRBJ1-2, with 9 positions matching TRBD1. The junction had 8 bases not matched to a gene; V was cut back by 5 bases and J by 7 bases. From germline, CDR1 is SGHTA and CDR2 FQGNSA. The CDR3 has 14 residues.

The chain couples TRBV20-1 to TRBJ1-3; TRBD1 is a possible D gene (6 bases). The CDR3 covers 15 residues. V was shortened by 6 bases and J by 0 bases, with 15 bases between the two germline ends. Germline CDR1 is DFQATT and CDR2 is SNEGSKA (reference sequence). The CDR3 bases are TGCAGTGCGAGTCCAGGGGCCTCCTCTGGAAACACCATATATTTT. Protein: CSASPGASSGNTIYF.

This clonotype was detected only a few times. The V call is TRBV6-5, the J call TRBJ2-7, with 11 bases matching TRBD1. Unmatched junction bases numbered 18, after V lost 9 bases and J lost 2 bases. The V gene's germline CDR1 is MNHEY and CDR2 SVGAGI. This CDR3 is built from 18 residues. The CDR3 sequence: CARTLRLRGTGGPYEQYF. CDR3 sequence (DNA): TGTGCCAGAACTCTCAGACTCAGAGGGACAGGGGGGCCCTACGAGCAGTACTTC.

CDR3 nucleotides: TGCAGCGTTGCCCGGGGGGACCCCCTATCCTACGAGCAGTACTTC. Its translation: CSVARGDPLSYEQYF. The V and J genes are TRBV29-1 and TRBJ2-7; 7 bases align to TRBD2. The V segment lost 4 bases and the J segment 1 base; nucleotides outside the gene matches: 10. Germline V gene lookup returns CDR1 SQVTM and CDR2 ANQGSEA. The CDR3 runs 15 residues.

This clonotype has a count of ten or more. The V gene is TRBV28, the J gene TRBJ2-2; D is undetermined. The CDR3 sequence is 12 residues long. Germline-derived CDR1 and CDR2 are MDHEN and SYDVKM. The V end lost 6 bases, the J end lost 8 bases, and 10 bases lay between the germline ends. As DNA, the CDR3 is TGTGCCAGCAGGTTTTTGTTTGGGGAGCTGTTTTTT. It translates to CASRFLFGELFF.

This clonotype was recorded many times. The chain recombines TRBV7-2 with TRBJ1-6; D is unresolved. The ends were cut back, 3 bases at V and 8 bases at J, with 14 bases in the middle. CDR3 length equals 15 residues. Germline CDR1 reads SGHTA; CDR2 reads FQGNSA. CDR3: CASSLMGRGDSPLHF. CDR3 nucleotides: TGTGCCAGCAGCTTGATGGGTCGAGGCGATTCACCCCTCCACTTT.

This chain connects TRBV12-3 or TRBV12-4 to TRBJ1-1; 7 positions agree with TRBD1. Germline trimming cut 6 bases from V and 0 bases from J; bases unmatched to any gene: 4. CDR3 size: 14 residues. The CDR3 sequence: CASSGGTVNTEAFF. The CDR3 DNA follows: TGTGCCAGCAGCGGAGGGACAGTGAACACTGAAGCTTTCTTT.